This T cell receptor beta chain appears in the sequencing data of a study of T cells in localized non-small cell lung cancer. The study, taken as a whole, reports: In adjacent lung, a median about 52 of the top 100 tumor clones were found. Higher blood T cell density went with longer overall survival.

Germline V gene lookup returns CDR1 ENHRY and CDR2 SYGVKD. The V end lost 6 bases, the J end lost 0 bases, and 14 bases lay between the germline ends. This CDR3 comprises 15 residues. TCRdb's table, derived via immunoSEQ multiplex PCR, lists solely in-frame clones and lacks some. The data contain about 15,000 clones, 75% to 90% of them singletons. About this clone itself: Its antigen is unidentified.

This sequence joins TRBV10-3 and TRBJ1-1, with TRBD1 as a possible D gene (5 bases). The clonotype originates from a female donor of 60 years or more with stage I squamous cell lung carcinoma. This specimen consisted of peripheral blood, obtained before any cancer treatment. The CDR3 bases are TGTGCCATCAGCGCGGGGCTGGGGATGAACACTGAAGCTTTCTTT. Translated, it gives CAISAGLGMNTEAFF.